One sample yielded the 3 T cell receptor delta chains listed below, sequenced in a study of γδ T cells in repeated Plasmodium falciparum infection. TCRdb re-called the multiplex PCR reads using CATT. The sample has some 50,000 delta-chain clones; 1.6% are singletons. Flow sorting of PBMC yielded separate Vgamma9/Vdelta2+ and Vdelta2-negative gammadelta T cell populations for bulk repertoire analysis. Sequences were obtained from gamma-delta T cells from blood. These receptor sequences come from a pool of human donors (malaria-infected and uninfected, not separated).

There are many counts of this clone. A far larger clone is a single base away, which makes a read error likely. The identical CDR3 is also encoded by other nucleotide sequences in the sample. V usage is TRDV2 and J usage is TRDJ1, with 10 bases fitting TRDD3. This CDR3 spans 14 amino acids. CDR1 is GEAIGNYY, CDR2 EKD, per germline. The CDR3: CACDELGDSSKLIF. Here the CDR3 DNA reads TGTGCCTGTGACGAACTGGGGGATTCGAGTAAACTAATCTTT.

This clone counts as medium-sized. This CDR3 is also generated by other DNA sequences in the sample. The J gene is TRDJ1, the V gene TRDV1, with D hard to call. This CDR3 contains 17 residues. From germline, CDR1 is TSWWSYY and CDR2 QGS. V was clipped by 3 bases and J by 4 bases, with 21 bases between them. In DNA, the CDR3 is TGTGCTCTTGGGGATACATTCCAGGGAGGGTACAACGATAAACTCATCTTT. It codes for CALGDTFQGGYNDKLIF.

A few counts support this clone. This is likely an artifact of a read error, given a far larger clone one base away. The identical CDR3 is also encoded by other nucleotide sequences in the sample. The J gene is TRDJ1, the V gene TRDV1, with 11 bases aligning to TRDD3. TCRdb is silent on the J gene; assignment here came from matching the DNA to germline. The CDR3 totals 24 residues. Germline assignment: CDR1 TSWWSYY and CDR2 QGS. This CDR3 is CALGDSKYHPRYGGGYGYTDKLIF. CDR3 nucleotide sequence: TGTGCCCTTGGGGACTCAAAATACCACCCCCGATATGGTGGGGGATACGGGTACACCGATAAACTCATCTTT.